Listed here are 20 T cell receptor beta chains from one sample, sequenced in a study of shared clonotypes between healthy human individuals. Sequencing used immunoSEQ multiplex PCR; TCRdb keeps in-frame clones, though not all of them. This table holds about 2 million clones, approximately 94% found once. Naive-designated CD8 cells lacked CD45RO, were positively enriched for CCR7, and omitted terminally differentiated effector memory CD45RA+ cells. What was sequenced was naive CD8+ T cells sorted from blood. These receptors originate from a man between 18 and 35 years old in good health.

V is TRBV25-1 and J is TRBJ2-5, with a weak D call TRBD2 (5 bases). The CDR3 sequence is 12 residues long. Trimming cost V 1 base and J 9 bases, with 9 bases left between them. In germline, CDR1 is MGHDK, CDR2 SYGVNS. The CDR3 sequence: CASSEFREPQYF. The DNA for the CDR3 is TGTGCCAGCAGTGAATTCCGGGAACCCCAGTACTTC.

The gene calls are TRBV7-8 and TRBJ2-3; D not certain. The germline gives CDR1 SGHVS, CDR2 FQNEAQ. Deletions cut 2 bases from V and 5 bases from J, with 8 bases between. The CDR3 is made up of 13 amino acids. DNA of the CDR3: TGTGCCAGCAGCTTATACACGGGAGATACGCAGTATTTT. Its protein product is CASSLYTGDTQYF.

This rearrangement joins TRBV7-9 to TRBJ2-3, with 9 bases that match TRBD2. With 3 bases clipped from V and 1 base from J, the junction kept 2 bases outside the gene matches. The germline V gene has CDR1 SEHNR and CDR2 FQNEAQ (reference sequence). CDR3 length equals 15 residues. This CDR3 reads CASSFVAGGTDTQYF. The DNA for the CDR3 is TGTGCCAGCAGCTTTGTAGCGGGAGGCACAGATACGCAGTATTTT.

This chain links TRBV7-9 with TRBJ2-7, with D tentatively TRBD2 (5 bases). Germline CDR1 SEHNR, CDR2 FQNEAQ (reference sequence). This CDR3 is built from 15 residues. Trimming pared 5 bases from V and 0 bases from J, leaving 14 bases between. CDR3 coding DNA: TGTGCCAGCAGCCCGGGGTGGGATAGCTCCTACGAGCAGTACTTC. Protein product: CASSPGWDSSYEQYF.

With regard to this clone: In the same sample, other DNA sequences code for this CDR3. The V and J genes are TRBV11-2 and TRBJ1-2; 9 positions agree with TRBD1. The CDR3 contains 14 residues. In germline, CDR1 is SGHAT, CDR2 FQNNGV. The junction had 3 bases not matched to a gene; V was cut back by 5 bases and J by 2 bases. The CDR3 sequence is CASSPGQGNYGYTF. The CDR3 coding sequence is TGTGCCAGCAGCCCTGGACAGGGGAACTATGGCTACACCTTC.

J is TRBJ1-2 and V is TRBV27, with D unresolved. V was trimmed by 2 bases and J by 0 bases, leaving 7 bases between them. Per germline, CDR1 MNHEY and CDR2 SMNVEV (reference sequence). CDR3 size: 14 residues. The CDR3 DNA reads TGTGCCAGCAGTTTACGGGGTCCTAACTATGGCTACACCTTC. Translated: CASSLRGPNYGYTF.

This sequence joins TRBV28 and TRBJ1-2, with 7 positions matching TRBD1. The germline V gene has CDR1 MDHEN and CDR2 SYDVKM. This CDR3 is built from 17 residues. J lost 0 bases, V lost 3 bases, and 10 bases had no gene match. The CDR3 here is CASSLAEGAPSNYGYTF. The DNA of the CDR3 is TGTGCCAGCAGTTTGGCGGAGGGGGCTCCTTCTAACTATGGCTACACCTTC.

V and J are TRBV4-1 and TRBJ2-7; the D gene is possibly TRBD2 (7 bases). This CDR3 has 13 amino acids. Germline V gives CDR1 MGHRA, CDR2 YSYEKL. As DNA, the CDR3 is TGCGCAACGTCCGAGGGGGGGCCGGTCGAGCAGTACTTC. This gives the protein CATSEGGPVEQYF.

This sequence joins TRBV9 and TRBJ2-7; TRBD1 matches 8 bases. Germline trimming cut 4 bases from V and 2 bases from J; bases unmatched to any gene: 5. CDR3 length: 14 residues. Germline V CDR1 and CDR2: SGDLS, YYNGEE. The CDR3 here is CASSLRQGTYEQYF. The CDR3 coding sequence is TGTGCCAGCAGCCTACGACAGGGGACCTACGAGCAGTACTTC.

This clone was recorded once. The chain is built from TRBV7-8 and TRBJ2-1; 9 positions agree with TRBD1. The germline V gene has CDR1 SGHVS and CDR2 FQNEAQ. The trim removed 7 bases at V and 7 bases at J, leaving 5 bases unmatched. This CDR3 is 13 amino acids long. As DNA, the CDR3 is TGTGCCAGCATCCGACAGGGGGAAAATGAGCAGTTCTTC. It specifies CASIRQGENEQFF.

J is TRBJ2-2 and V is TRBV27, with TRBD1 as a possible D gene (5 bases). V shed 7 bases and J shed 1 base, with 7 bases lying between them. Germline loops: CDR1 MNHEY, CDR2 SMNVEV (reference sequence). This CDR3 contains 13 residues. The CDR3 DNA reads as TGTGCCAGCACCGACAGGAACACCGGGGAGCTGTTTTTT. This gives the protein CASTDRNTGELFF.

The rearrangement links TRBV9 to TRBJ2-3, with 7 bases aligning to TRBD1. J lost 0 bases, V lost 3 bases, and 10 bases had no gene match. The CDR3 extends over 17 amino acids. Germline lookup yields CDR1 SGDLS and CDR2 YYNGEE. Here the CDR3 reads CASSETRQGLSTDTQYF. In DNA, the CDR3 is TGTGCCAGCAGCGAAACTCGACAGGGCCTGAGCACAGATACGCAGTATTTT.

The chain joins TRBV11-2 to TRBJ2-7; D is unresolved. The V end was cut by 5 bases, the J end by 2 bases, with 16 bases between. This CDR3 is built from 15 residues. Germline V gives CDR1 SGHAT, CDR2 FQNNGV. The CDR3 here is CASSPQYAAAYEQYF. For the CDR3, the DNA is TGTGCCAGCAGCCCCCAATACGCAGCCGCCTACGAGCAGTACTTC. The whole variable domain, remainder taken from reference TRBV11-2 and TRBJ2-7, is EAGVAQSPRYKIIEKRQSVAFWCNPISGHATLYWYQQILGQGPKLLIQFQNNGVVDDSQLPKDRFSAERLKGVDSTLKIQPAKLEDSAVYLCASSPQYAAAYEQYFGPGTRLTVT.

V gene TRBV2 combines with J gene TRBJ2-7; 7 nucleotides line up with TRBD1. Trimming cost V 2 bases and J 4 bases; bases outside gene matches: 8. Germline V lookup: CDR1 SNHLY, CDR2 FYNNEI. This CDR3 spans 15 amino acids. CDR3 coding DNA: TGTGCCAGCAGTGAACTTGAGGGGGCGATTTACGAGCAGTACTTC. Translation gives CASSELEGAIYEQYF.

The chain couples TRBV30 to TRBJ2-7; a possible D gene is TRBD2 (5 bases). The length of the CDR3 is 14 residues. CDR1 GTSNPN and CDR2 SVGIG come from the germline V gene (reference sequence). V shed 0 bases and J shed 5 bases, with 14 bases lying between them. The CDR3 loop is CAWSVIGIGNEQYF. CDR3 sequence (DNA): TGTGCCTGGAGTGTAATCGGGATTGGGAACGAGCAGTACTTC.

This rearrangement joins TRBV2 to TRBJ2-7; D is unresolved. This CDR3 region has 12 residues. V dropped 4 bases and J dropped 6 bases, with 10 bases sitting between them. Germline lookup yields CDR1 SNHLY and CDR2 FYNNEI. The CDR3: CASSGLASEQYF. Here the CDR3 DNA reads TGTGCCAGCAGTGGACTGGCTAGCGAGCAGTACTTC. The full variable domain, its missing parts supplied by reference TRBV2 and TRBJ2-7, is EPEVTQTPSHQVTQMGQEVILRCVPISNHLYFYWYRQILGQKVEFLVSFYNNEISEKSEIFDDQFSVERPDGSNFTLKIRSTKLEDSAMYFCASSGLASEQYFGPGTRLTVT.

The chain recombines TRBV28 with TRBJ2-2, with D perhaps TRBD1 or TRBD2 (5 bases each). The V end lost 1 base, the J end lost 5 bases, and 11 bases lay between the germline ends. Germline CDR1 is MDHEN and CDR2 is SYDVKM. This CDR3 has 15 amino acids. The CDR3 sequence is CASSLFPWGTGELFF. The CDR3 DNA is TGTGCCAGCAGTTTATTCCCCTGGGGGACCGGGGAGCTGTTTTTT.

The chain is built from TRBV4-2 and TRBJ1-1; the D is unclear. CDR1 LGHNA and CDR2 YNFKEQ come from the germline V gene. The CDR3 runs to 12 residues. Trimming removed 3 bases from V and 1 base from J, with 3 bases in between. Here the CDR3 DNA reads TGTGCCAGCAGCCATGAGAACACTGAAGCTTTCTTT. This codes for CASSHENTEAFF.

The chain recombines TRBV5-6 with TRBJ2-2, with TRBD1 matching over 7 bases. V lost 2 bases to trimming and J lost 0 bases; unmatched junction nucleotides: 7. This CDR3 is built from 17 residues. Germline CDR1 is SGHDT and CDR2 is YYEEEE. Here the CDR3 reads CASSFLLQGTNTGELFF. CDR3 DNA: TGTGCCAGCAGCTTCCTGCTACAGGGGACGAACACCGGGGAGCTGTTTTTT.

The rearrangement joins TRBV7-9 to TRBJ2-3; D is unclear. The CDR3 sequence is 13 residues long. Germline CDR1 is SEHNR and CDR2 is FQNEAQ (reference sequence). Trimming removed 4 bases from V and 6 bases from J, with 11 bases in between. This CDR3 is CASSSDLQDTQYF. As DNA, the CDR3 is TGTGCCAGCAGCTCGGACCTCCAGGATACGCAGTATTTT.